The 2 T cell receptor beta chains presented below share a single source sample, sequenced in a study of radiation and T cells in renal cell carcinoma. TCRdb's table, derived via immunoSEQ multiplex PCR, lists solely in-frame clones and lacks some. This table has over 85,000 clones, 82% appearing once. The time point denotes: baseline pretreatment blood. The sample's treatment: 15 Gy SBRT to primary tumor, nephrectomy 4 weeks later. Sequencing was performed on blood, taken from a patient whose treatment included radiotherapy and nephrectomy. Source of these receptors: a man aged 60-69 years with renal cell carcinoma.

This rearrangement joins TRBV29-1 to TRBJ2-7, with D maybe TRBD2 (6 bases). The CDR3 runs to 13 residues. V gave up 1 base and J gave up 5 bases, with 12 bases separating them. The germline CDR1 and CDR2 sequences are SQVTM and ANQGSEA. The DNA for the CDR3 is TGCAGCGTTGAAGGGGGGGAAAGGGACGAGCAGTACTTC. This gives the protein CSVEGGERDEQYF.

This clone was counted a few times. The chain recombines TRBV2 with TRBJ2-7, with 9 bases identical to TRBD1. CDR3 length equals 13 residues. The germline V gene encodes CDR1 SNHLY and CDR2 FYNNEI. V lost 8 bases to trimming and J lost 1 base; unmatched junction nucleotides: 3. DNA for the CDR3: TGTGCCAGCTGGGGACAGGGATCCTACGAGCAGTACTTC. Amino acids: CASWGQGSYEQYF.